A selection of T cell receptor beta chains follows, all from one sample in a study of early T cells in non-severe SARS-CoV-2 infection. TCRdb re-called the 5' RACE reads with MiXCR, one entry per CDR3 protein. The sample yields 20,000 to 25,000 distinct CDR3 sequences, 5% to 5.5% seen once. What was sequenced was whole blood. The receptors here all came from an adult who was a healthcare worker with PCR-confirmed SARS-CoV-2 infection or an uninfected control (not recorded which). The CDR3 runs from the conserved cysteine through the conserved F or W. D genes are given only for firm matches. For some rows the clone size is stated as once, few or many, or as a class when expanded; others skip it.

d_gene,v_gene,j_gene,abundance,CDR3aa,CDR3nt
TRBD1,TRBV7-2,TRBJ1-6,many,CASSLSRQGNSPLHF,TGTGCCAGCAGCCTATCCCGACAGGGCAATTCACCCCTCCACTTT
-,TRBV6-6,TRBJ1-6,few,CASSYPGYNNSPLHF,TGTGCCAGCAGTTACCCAGGGTACAATAATTCACCCCTCCACTTT
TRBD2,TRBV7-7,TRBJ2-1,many,CASSSASGRADNEQFF,TGTGCTAGCAGCTCAGCGAGCGGGAGGGCGGATAATGAGCAGTTCTTC
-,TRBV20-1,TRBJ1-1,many,CSARVTGTQGTEAFF,TGCAGTGCTCGAGTTACCGGGACCCAGGGGACTGAAGCTTTCTTT
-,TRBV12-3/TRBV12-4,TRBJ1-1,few,CASSFADNTEAFF,TGTGCCAGCAGTTTTGCGGATAACACTGAAGCTTTCTTT
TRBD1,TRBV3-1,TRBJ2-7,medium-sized,CASSRGGQGAYEQYF,TGTGCCAGCAGCCGGGGAGGACAGGGGGCCTACGAGCAGTACTTC
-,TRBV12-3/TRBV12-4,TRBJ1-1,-,CASSLSKLTPGSTEAFF,TGTGCCAGCAGCCTTTCGAAACTCACGCCTGGATCCACTGAAGCTTTCTTT
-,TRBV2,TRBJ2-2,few,CASGGGQVSPGELFF,TGTGCCAGCGGGGGGGGACAGGTTTCTCCTGGGGAGCTGTTTTTT
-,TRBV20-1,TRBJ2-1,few,CSARRGPSSYNEQFF,TGCAGTGCTCGACGGGGACCAAGCTCCTACAATGAGCAGTTCTTC
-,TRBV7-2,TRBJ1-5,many,CASSRNNQPQHF,TGTGCCAGCAGCCGAAACAATCAGCCCCAGCATTTT
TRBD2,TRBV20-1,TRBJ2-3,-,CSARPTLAGGDTQYF,TGCAGTGCTAGGCCCACGCTAGCGGGAGGAGATACGCAGTATTTT
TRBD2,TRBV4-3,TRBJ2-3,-,CASSQDGREADTQYF,TGCGCCAGCAGCCAAGACGGGCGGGAGGCAGATACGCAGTATTTT
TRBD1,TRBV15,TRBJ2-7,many,CATSRESHRGEQYF,TGTGCCACCAGCAGAGAGTCACACAGGGGCGAGCAGTACTTC